This T cell receptor (beta chain) was identified in a study of response to subunit inactivated influenza vaccine. CDR1 and CDR2 from the germline V gene are LGHDT and YNNKEL (reference sequence). The V and J ends lost 3 bases and 2 bases respectively, with 8 bases between them. The CDR3 has 13 residues. TCRdb reprocessed the RT-PCR reads with MiXCR, giving one entry per CDR3 protein. Seen here are 500,000 to 650,000 distinct CDR3 sequences, roughly 8.2% observed once, and the top ten hold around 13%. The study's findings and limits: Researchers suggested that each seasonal influenza vaccination recruits few new T cells.

This clonotype was recorded a few times. Its antigen is unidentified. The TCR originated in a man aged 45 to 70 who received an inactivated influenza vaccine. The sequencing here drew on PBMCs from blood, taken around 25 months after vaccination. The V and J genes are TRBV3-1 and TRBJ2-7; D gene unclear. The CDR3 is CASSQVSAYEQYF. CDR3 DNA sequence: TGTGCCAGCAGCCAGGTTTCCGCCTACGAGCAGTACTTC.